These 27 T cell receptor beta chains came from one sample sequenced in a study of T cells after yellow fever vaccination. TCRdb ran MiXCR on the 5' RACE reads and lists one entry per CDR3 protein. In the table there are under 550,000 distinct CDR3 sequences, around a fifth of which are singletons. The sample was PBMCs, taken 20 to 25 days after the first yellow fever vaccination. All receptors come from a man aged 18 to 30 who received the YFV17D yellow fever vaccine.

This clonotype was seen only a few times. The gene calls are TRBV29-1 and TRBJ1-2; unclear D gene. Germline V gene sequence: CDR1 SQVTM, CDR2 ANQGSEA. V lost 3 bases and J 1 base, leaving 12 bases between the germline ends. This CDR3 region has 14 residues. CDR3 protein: CSVDLSQSNYGYTF. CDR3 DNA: TGCAGCGTTGACCTTTCCCAGAGTAACTATGGCTACACCTTC.

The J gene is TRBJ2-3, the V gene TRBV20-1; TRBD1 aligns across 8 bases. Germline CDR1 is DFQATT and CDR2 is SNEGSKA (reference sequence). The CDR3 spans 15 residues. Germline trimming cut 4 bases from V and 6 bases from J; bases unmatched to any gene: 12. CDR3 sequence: CSANPLTRGLDTQYF. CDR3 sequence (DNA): TGCAGTGCTAACCCCTTAACCAGGGGGCTGGATACGCAGTATTTT.

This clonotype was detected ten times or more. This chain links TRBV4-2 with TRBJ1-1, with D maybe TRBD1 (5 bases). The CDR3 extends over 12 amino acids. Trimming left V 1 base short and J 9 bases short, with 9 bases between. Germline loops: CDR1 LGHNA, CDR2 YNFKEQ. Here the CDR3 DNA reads TGTGCCAGCAGCCAAGTGCAGGGAAAAGCTTTCTTT. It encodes CASSQVQGKAFF.

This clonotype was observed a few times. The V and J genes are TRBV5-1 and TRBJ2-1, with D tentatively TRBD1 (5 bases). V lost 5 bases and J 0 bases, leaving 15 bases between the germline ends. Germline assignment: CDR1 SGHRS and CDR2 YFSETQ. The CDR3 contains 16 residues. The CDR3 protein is CASRMGLTSSYNEQFF. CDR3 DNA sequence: TGCGCCAGCAGAATGGGGCTTACCAGCTCCTACAATGAGCAGTTCTTC.

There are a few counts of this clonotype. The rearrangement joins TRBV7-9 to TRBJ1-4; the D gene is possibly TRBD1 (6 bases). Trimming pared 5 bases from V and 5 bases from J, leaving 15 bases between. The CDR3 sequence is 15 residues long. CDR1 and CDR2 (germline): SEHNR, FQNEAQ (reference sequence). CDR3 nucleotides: TGTGCCAGCAGCACCGCCGGGAGGGGGAATGAAAAACTGTTTTTT. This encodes CASSTAGRGNEKLFF.

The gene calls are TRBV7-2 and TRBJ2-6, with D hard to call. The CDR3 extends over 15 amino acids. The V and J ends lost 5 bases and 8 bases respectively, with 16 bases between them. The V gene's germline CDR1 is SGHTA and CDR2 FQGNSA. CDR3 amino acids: CASSPGQWSPNVLTF. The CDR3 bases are TGTGCCAGCAGCCCCGGCCAATGGAGTCCCAACGTCCTGACTTTC.

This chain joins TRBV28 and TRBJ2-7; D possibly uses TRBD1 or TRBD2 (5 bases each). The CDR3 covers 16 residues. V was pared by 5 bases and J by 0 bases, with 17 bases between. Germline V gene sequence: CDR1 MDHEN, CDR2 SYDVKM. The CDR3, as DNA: TGTGCCAGCAGTCCTGGGGACGTTCTAAGCTCCTACGAGCAGTACGTC. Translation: CASSPGDVLSSYEQYV.

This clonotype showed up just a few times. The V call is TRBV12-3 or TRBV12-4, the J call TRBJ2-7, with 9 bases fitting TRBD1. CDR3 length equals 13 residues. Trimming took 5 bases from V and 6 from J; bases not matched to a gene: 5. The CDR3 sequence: CASSRQGVGEQYF. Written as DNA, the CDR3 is TGTGCCAGCAGTAGACAGGGGGTCGGCGAGCAGTACTTC.

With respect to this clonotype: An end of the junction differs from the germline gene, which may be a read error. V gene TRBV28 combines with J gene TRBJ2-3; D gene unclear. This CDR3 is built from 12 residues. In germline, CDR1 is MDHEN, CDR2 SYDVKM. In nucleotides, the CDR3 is TGTTCCAGCTCTACTAGCACAGATACGCAGTATTTT. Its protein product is CSSSTSTDTQYF. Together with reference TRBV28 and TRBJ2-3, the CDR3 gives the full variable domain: DVKVTQSSRYLVKRTGEKVFLECVQDMDHENMFWYRQDPGLGLRLIYFSYDVKMKEKGDIPEGYSVSREKKERFSLILESASTNQTSMYLCSSSTSTDTQYFGPGTRLTVL.

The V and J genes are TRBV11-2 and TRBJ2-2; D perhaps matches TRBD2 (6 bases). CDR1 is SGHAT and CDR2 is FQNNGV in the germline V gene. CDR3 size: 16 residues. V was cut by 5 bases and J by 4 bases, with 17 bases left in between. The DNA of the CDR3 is TGTGCCAGCAGCCCAACCGCGGGACTGACCACCGGGGAGCTGTTTTTT. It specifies CASSPTAGLTTGELFF.

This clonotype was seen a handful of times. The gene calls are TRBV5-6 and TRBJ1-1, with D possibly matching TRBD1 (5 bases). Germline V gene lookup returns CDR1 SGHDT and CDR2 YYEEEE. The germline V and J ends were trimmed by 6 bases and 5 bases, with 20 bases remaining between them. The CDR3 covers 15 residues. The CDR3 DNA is TGTGCCAGCACAACGGGACGAACTGTTGGGACTGAAGCTTTCTTT. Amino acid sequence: CASTTGRTVGTEAFF.

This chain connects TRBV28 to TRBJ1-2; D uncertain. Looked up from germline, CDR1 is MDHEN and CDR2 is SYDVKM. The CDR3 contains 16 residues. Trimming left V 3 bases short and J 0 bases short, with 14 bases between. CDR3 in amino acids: CASSLWTGISNYGYTF. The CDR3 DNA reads TGTGCCAGCAGTTTGTGGACCGGAATCTCTAACTATGGCTACACCTTC.

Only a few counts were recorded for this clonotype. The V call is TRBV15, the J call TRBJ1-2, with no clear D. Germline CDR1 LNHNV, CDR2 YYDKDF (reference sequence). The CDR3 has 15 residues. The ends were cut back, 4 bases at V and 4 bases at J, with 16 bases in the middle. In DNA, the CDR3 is TGTGCCACCAGCACCACCCTGGGTGCCCTCTATGGCTACACCTTC. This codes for CATSTTLGALYGYTF. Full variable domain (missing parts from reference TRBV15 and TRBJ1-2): DAMVIQNPRYQVTQFGKPVTLSCSQTLNHNVMYWYQQKSSQAPKLLFHYYDKDFNNEADTPDNFQSRRPNTSFCFLDIRSPGLGDTAMYLCATSTTLGALYGYTFGSGTRLTVV.

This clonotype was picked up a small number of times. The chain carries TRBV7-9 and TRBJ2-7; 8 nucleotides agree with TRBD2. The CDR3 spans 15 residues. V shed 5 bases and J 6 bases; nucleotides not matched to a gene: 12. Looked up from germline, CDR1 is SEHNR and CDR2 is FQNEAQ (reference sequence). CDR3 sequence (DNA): TGTGCCAGCAGCCGGGTGCCATCGGGAGGGAGCGAGCAGTACTTC. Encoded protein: CASSRVPSGGSEQYF.

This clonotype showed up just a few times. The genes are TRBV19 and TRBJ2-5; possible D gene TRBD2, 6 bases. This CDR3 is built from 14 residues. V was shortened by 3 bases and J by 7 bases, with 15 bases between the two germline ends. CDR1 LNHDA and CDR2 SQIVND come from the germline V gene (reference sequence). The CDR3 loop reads CASSMEDWRGTQYF. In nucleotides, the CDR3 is TGTGCCAGTAGTATGGAGGACTGGAGGGGGACCCAGTACTTC.

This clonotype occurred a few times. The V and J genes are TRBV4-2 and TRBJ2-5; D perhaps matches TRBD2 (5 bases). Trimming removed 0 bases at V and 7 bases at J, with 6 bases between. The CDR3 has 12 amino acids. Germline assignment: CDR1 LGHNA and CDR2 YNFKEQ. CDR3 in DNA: TGTGCCAGCAGCCAAGAGGGGAGGACCCAGTACTTC. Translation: CASSQEGRTQYF.

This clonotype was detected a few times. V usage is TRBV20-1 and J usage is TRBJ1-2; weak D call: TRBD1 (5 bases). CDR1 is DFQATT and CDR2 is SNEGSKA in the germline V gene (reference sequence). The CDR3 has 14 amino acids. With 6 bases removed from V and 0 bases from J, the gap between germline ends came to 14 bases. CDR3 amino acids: CSAQDSSANYGYTF. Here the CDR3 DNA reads TGCAGTGCCCAAGACAGTTCAGCTAACTATGGCTACACCTTC.

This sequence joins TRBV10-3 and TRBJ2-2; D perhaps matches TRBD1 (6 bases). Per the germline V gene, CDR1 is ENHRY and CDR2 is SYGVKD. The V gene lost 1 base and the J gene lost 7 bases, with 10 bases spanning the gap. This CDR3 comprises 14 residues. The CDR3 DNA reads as TGTGCCATCAGTGAGTGGGACAAGGGCGGGGAGCTGTTTTTT. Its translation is CAISEWDKGGELFF.

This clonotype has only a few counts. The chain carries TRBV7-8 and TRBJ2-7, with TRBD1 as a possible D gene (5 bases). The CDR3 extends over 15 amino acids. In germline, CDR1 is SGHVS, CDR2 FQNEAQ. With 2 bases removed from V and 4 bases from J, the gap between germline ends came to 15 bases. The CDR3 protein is CASSLLRTRTYEQYV. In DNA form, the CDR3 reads TGTGCCAGCAGCTTATTGAGGACACGCACTTACGAGCAGTACGTC.

The CDR3 nucleotides read TGTGCCAGCAGGCCCGTCGGGACAGGGATAGAAAAACTGTTTTTT. Its protein product is CASRPVGTGIEKLFF. This chain links TRBV2 with TRBJ1-4; 9 bases line up with TRBD1. From germline, CDR1 is SNHLY and CDR2 FYNNEI. The CDR3 is made up of 15 amino acids. Losses at the gene ends were 6 bases for V and 8 bases for J; bases not matched to a gene: 10.

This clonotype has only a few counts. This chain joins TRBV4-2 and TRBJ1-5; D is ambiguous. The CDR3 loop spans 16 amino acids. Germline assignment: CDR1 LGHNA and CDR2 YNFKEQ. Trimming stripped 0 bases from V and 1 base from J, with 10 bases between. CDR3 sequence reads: CASSQEIRRSNQPQHF. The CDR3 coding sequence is TGTGCCAGCAGCCAAGAGATACGAAGGAGCAATCAGCCCCAGCATTTT.

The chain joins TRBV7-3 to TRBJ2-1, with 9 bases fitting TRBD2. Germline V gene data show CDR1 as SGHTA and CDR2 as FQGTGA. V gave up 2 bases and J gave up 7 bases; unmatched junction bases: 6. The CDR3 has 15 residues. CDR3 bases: TGTGCCAGCAGCTTATTCCCTAGCGGGGCAAATGAGCAGTTCTTC. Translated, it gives CASSLFPSGANEQFF. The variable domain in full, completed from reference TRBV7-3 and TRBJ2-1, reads GAGVSQTPSNKVTEKGKYVELRCDPISGHTALYWYRQSLGQGPEFLIYFQGTGAADDSGLPNDRFFAVRPEGSVSTLKIQRTERGDSAVYLCASSLFPSGANEQFFGPGTRLTVL.

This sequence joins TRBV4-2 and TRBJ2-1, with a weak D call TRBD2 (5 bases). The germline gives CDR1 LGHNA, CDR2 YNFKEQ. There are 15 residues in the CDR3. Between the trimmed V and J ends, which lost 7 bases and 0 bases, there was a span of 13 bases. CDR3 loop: CASTTGVSSYNEQFF. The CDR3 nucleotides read TGTGCCAGCACCACCGGGGTCAGCTCCTACAATGAGCAGTTCTTC.

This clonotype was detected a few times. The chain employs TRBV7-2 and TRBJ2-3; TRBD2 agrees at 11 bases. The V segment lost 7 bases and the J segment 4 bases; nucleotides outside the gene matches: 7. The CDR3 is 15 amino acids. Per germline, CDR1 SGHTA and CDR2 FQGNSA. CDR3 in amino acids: CASIQTSGGPDTQYF. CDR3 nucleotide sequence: TGTGCCAGCATCCAAACTAGCGGGGGCCCAGATACGCAGTATTTT.

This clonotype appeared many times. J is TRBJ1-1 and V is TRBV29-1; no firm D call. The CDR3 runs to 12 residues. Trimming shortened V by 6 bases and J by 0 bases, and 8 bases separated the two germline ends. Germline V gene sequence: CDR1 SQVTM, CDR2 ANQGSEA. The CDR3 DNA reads TGCAGCGTCCGACCCATGAACACTGAAGCTTTCTTT. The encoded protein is CSVRPMNTEAFF.

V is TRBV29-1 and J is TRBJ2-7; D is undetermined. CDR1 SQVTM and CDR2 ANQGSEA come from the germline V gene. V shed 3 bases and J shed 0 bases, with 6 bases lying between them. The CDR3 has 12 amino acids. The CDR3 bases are TGCAGCGTTGAGACTTACTCCTACGAGCAGTACTTC. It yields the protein CSVETYSYEQYF.

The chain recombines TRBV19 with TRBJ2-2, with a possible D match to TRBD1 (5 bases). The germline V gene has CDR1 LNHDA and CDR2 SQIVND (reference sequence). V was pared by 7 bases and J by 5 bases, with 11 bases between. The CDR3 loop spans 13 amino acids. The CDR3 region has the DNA TGTGCCAGTAACTCAGGGTCGACCGGGGAGCTGTTTTTT. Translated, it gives CASNSGSTGELFF.